The 28 T cell receptor beta chains given below trace back to one sample, sequenced in a study of blood T cell repertoires in COVID-19. The data were produced by immunoSEQ multiplex PCR, yet TCRdb's version contains in-frame clones alone and is incomplete. The table lists around 190,000 clones, roughly 90% of them singletons. Material: PBMCs or T cells enriched from blood (not recorded which). Receptors originate from a man younger than 35 with acute COVID-19.

The CDR3 protein is CASSSGTSWGSEQFF. The DNA of the CDR3 is TGTGCCAGCAGTTCCGGGACTAGCTGGGGGAGTGAGCAGTTCTTC. The chain couples TRBV2 to TRBJ2-1, with 9 bases fitting TRBD2. Trimming took 5 bases from V and 9 from J; bases not matched to a gene: 11. Germline loops: CDR1 SNHLY, CDR2 FYNNEI. CDR3 length equals 15 residues.

This chain links TRBV19 with TRBJ1-5; tentative D call: TRBD1 (5 bases). Trimming removed 2 bases from V and 2 bases from J, with 7 bases in between. Germline CDR1 is LNHDA and CDR2 is SQIVND (reference sequence). The CDR3 spans 14 residues. The CDR3: CASSIQGGNQPQHF. CDR3 DNA sequence: TGTGCCAGTAGTATACAAGGGGGCAATCAGCCCCAGCATTTT.

The chain employs TRBV5-1 and TRBJ2-7; 8 nucleotides match TRBD1. Trimming took 0 bases from V and 5 from J; bases not matched to a gene: 7. CDR1 is SGHRS, CDR2 YFSETQ, per germline. The CDR3 length is 15 residues. The CDR3, as DNA: TGCGCCAGCAGCTTGGCCGGACAGGGTATCCACGAGCAGTACTTC. It encodes CASSLAGQGIHEQYF.

V is TRBV7-3 and J is TRBJ1-2, with unresolved D. CDR3 length: 16 amino acids. Trimming pared 0 bases from V and 5 bases from J, leaving 16 bases between. Germline CDR1 reads SGHTA; CDR2 reads FQGTGA. The DNA for the CDR3 is TGTGCCAGCAGCTTAACGTTTGTCAGGCCGCCATATGGCTACACCTTC. Protein: CASSLTFVRPPYGYTF.

The chain links TRBV28 to TRBJ2-3; the match to TRBD1 covers 9 bases. Germline lookup yields CDR1 MDHEN and CDR2 SYDVKM. The CDR3 length is 13 residues. Trimming cost V 8 bases and J 3 bases; bases outside gene matches: 3. CDR3 amino acids: CASRGQGTDTQYF. The CDR3 bases are TGTGCCAGCCGTGGACAGGGGACAGATACGCAGTATTTT.

This clone was observed a handful of times. The chain uses TRBV25-1 and TRBJ2-1, with TRBD2 as a possible D gene (5 bases). V was trimmed by 4 bases and J by 7 bases, leaving 11 bases between them. This CDR3 region has 13 residues. Germline V gene lookup returns CDR1 MGHDK and CDR2 SYGVNS. CDR3 DNA: TGTGCCAGCAGTGTCGGAGGAAGGAATGAGCAGTTCTTC. Its translation is CASSVGGRNEQFF.

This chain uses TRBV28 with TRBJ1-5; no reliable D call. The ends were cut back, 2 bases at V and 4 bases at J, with 12 bases in the middle. CDR1 and CDR2 from the germline V gene are MDHEN and SYDVKM. This CDR3 region has 15 residues. The CDR3 DNA is TGTGCCAGCAGTTTAGGGCAGACCTATAATCAGCCCCAGCATTTT. Translating it yields CASSLGQTYNQPQHF.

This chain joins TRBV6-5 and TRBJ1-5, with 7 bases fitting TRBD1. The CDR3 is 15 amino acids. The J segment lost 0 bases and the V segment lost 6 bases, leaving 5 bases of the junction unmatched. Germline lookup yields CDR1 MNHEY and CDR2 SVGAGI. The CDR3 loop reads CASRVTGDSNQPQHF. CDR3 nucleotides: TGTGCCAGCAGGGTTACAGGGGATAGCAATCAGCCCCAGCATTTT.

The V and J genes are TRBV7-9 and TRBJ2-7, with TRBD2 as a possible D gene (6 bases). CDR1 SEHNR and CDR2 FQNEAQ come from the germline V gene (reference sequence). V was clipped by 10 bases and J by 0 bases, with 19 bases between them. This CDR3 is built from 15 residues. The CDR3 DNA reads as TGTGCCATAGTGGGTATAGCGGAGCCCTCCTACGAGCAGTACTTC. The encoded protein is CAIVGIAEPSYEQYF.

This chain connects TRBV5-6 to TRBJ1-1; TRBD1 matches at 11 bases. Germline trimming cut 0 bases from V and 7 bases from J; bases unmatched to any gene: 2. The CDR3 loop spans 14 amino acids. The germline V gene encodes CDR1 SGHDT and CDR2 YYEEEE. Written as DNA, the CDR3 is TGTGCCAGCAGCTTGGCGGACAGGGGGCGTGAAGCTTTCTTT. Amino acid sequence: CASSLADRGREAFF.

The J gene is TRBJ1-2, the V gene TRBV27; 7 nucleotides align to TRBD1. The CDR3 is made up of 14 amino acids. The germline V gene has CDR1 MNHEY and CDR2 SMNVEV (reference sequence). V was pared by 4 bases and J by 4 bases, with 6 bases of the junction left unmatched. The CDR3 nucleotides are TGTGCCAGCAGTTCTGGACAGGCCCTCTATGGCTACACCTTC. It encodes CASSSGQALYGYTF.

The V and J genes are TRBV6-5 and TRBJ2-2, with a possible D match to TRBD1 (7 bases). This CDR3 spans 12 amino acids. Germline CDR1 is MNHEY and CDR2 is SVGAGI. Trimming pared 8 bases from V and 6 bases from J, leaving 10 bases between. DNA of the CDR3: TGTGCCAGCGCCAGGGGGGCCGGGGAGCTGTTTTTT. This gives the protein CASARGAGELFF.

Here the CDR3 reads CASSPSLYEQYF. CDR3 DNA sequence: TGTGCCAGCTCACCAAGCCTCTACGAGCAGTACTTC. V and J are TRBV18 and TRBJ2-7; unclear D gene. The CDR3 is 12 residues long. Germline CDR1 and CDR2: KGHSH and LQKENI. V was pared by 2 bases and J by 3 bases, with 5 bases between.

CDR3: CASSQDRSPQETQYF. The CDR3 nucleotides read TGTGCCAGCAGCCAAGATCGTTCCCCCCAAGAGACCCAGTACTTC. The V call is TRBV3-1 (or the pseudogene TRBV3-2), the J call TRBJ2-5; D call uncertain. CDR1 is LGHDT and CDR2 is YNNKEL in the germline V gene (reference sequence). The V gene lost 0 bases and the J gene lost 1 base, with 9 bases spanning the gap. The CDR3 covers 15 residues.

This clone was seen once. CDR3: CASSIGSSYEQYF. For the CDR3, the DNA is TGTGCCAGCAGCATCGGGTCCTCCTACGAGCAGTACTTC. The chain links TRBV28 to TRBJ2-7, with D unresolved. V was clipped by 6 bases and J by 0 bases, with 9 bases between them. Per germline, CDR1 MDHEN and CDR2 SYDVKM. The CDR3 covers 13 residues.

V gene TRBV4-1 combines with J gene TRBJ2-7, with D possibly being TRBD2 (6 bases). Trimming left V 3 bases short and J 7 bases short, with 16 bases between. Germline-derived CDR1 and CDR2 are MGHRA and YSYEKL. The CDR3 is made up of 14 amino acids. DNA of the CDR3: TGCGCCAGCAGCCACCCTGGAGGGGCTCAAGAGCAGTACTTC. It encodes CASSHPGGAQEQYF.

This sequence joins TRBV7-9 and TRBJ2-7, with a weak D call TRBD1 (6 bases). CDR3 length equals 11 residues. The V and J ends lost 4 bases and 7 bases respectively, with 8 bases between them. Germline CDR1 and CDR2: SEHNR and FQNEAQ (reference sequence). The chain's CDR3 is CASSSGVEQYF. CDR3 in DNA: TGTGCCAGCAGCTCAGGGGTGGAGCAGTACTTC.

This clone was picked up one time. J is TRBJ1-4 and V is TRBV4-1; tentatively, D is TRBD1 (6 bases). Trimming pared 2 bases from V and 7 bases from J, leaving 8 bases between. Germline-derived CDR1 and CDR2 are MGHRA and YSYEKL. The length of the CDR3 is 13 residues. In DNA form, the CDR3 reads TGCGCCAGCAGCCAAAACAGGGCTGAAAAACTGTTTTTT. Protein sequence: CASSQNRAEKLFF.

The V call is TRBV27, the J call TRBJ2-5; D call uncertain. Germline loops: CDR1 MNHEY, CDR2 SMNVEV (reference sequence). Trimming removed 3 bases at V and 5 bases at J, with 7 bases between. The CDR3 runs to 12 residues. The chain's CDR3 is CASSFNGETQYF. DNA for the CDR3: TGTGCCAGCAGTTTTAACGGGGAGACCCAGTACTTC.

V and J are TRBV30 and TRBJ2-2; D gene ambiguous. Germline V CDR1 and CDR2: GTSNPN, SVGIG (reference sequence). The V end was cut by 0 bases, the J end by 4 bases, with 15 bases between. The CDR3 contains 16 residues. CDR3 sequence (DNA): TGTGCCTGGAGTGTACTTGTGGGTCGAGGCACCGGGGAGCTGTTTTTT. This sequence encodes CAWSVLVGRGTGELFF.

CDR3 in amino acids: CASSQSGTSGYNEQFF. CDR3 sequence (DNA): TGTGCCAGCAGCCAGTCGGGGACTAGCGGCTACAATGAGCAGTTCTTC. The rearrangement links TRBV9 to TRBJ2-1; 11 bases fit TRBD2. Looked up from germline, CDR1 is SGDLS and CDR2 is YYNGEE. The J segment lost 3 bases and the V segment lost 4 bases, leaving 6 bases of the junction unmatched. The CDR3 consists of 16 residues. Full variable domain (rest looked up from reference TRBV9 and TRBJ2-1): DSGVTQTPKHLITATGQRVTLRCSPRSGDLSVYWYQQSLDQGLQFLIQYYNGEERAKGNILERFSAQQFPDLHSELNLSSLELGDSALYFCASSQSGTSGYNEQFFGPGTRLTVL.

The chain is built from TRBV4-1 and TRBJ2-7; D is ambiguous. V was cut by 1 base and J by 5 bases, with 6 bases left in between. This CDR3 region has 12 residues. CDR1 and CDR2 (germline): MGHRA, YSYEKL. CDR3 DNA sequence: TGCGCCAGCAGCCAAGCGGCGGACGAGCAGTACTTC. Its protein is CASSQAADEQYF.

V usage is TRBV27 and J usage is TRBJ2-7; 11 bases fit TRBD1. The V and J ends lost 1 base and 3 bases, in that order; junction bases with no gene match: 5. Germline V CDR1 and CDR2: MNHEY, SMNVEV (reference sequence). The CDR3 spans 16 residues. CDR3 in DNA: TGTGCCAGCAGTTTATATGGGACAGGGGGGAACTACGAGCAGTACTTC. Protein: CASSLYGTGGNYEQYF.

V usage is TRBV19 and J usage is TRBJ2-2, with TRBD1 identical over 8 bases. CDR3 length: 15 residues. V shed 3 bases, J shed 7 bases, and the junction held 7 bases outside the gene matches. Per the germline V gene, CDR1 is LNHDA and CDR2 is SQIVND (reference sequence). In DNA, the CDR3 is TGTGCCAGTAGTATTGACAGGGGCGTCGGCGGGGAGCTGTTTTTT. Residues: CASSIDRGVGGELFF. Supplemented by reference TRBV19 and TRBJ2-2, the full variable domain reads DGGITQSPKYLFRKEGQNVTLSCEQNLNHDAMYWYRQDPGQGLRLIYYSQIVNDFQKGDIAEGYSVSREKKESFPLTVTSAQKNPTAFYLCASSIDRGVGGELFFGEGSRLTVL.

V is TRBV9 and J is TRBJ2-7, with 8 bases fitting TRBD2. V lost 3 bases and J lost 5; bases outside the gene matches: 13. The CDR3 is 16 amino acids. The V gene's germline CDR1 is SGDLS and CDR2 YYNGEE. The CDR3 region is CASSAGRAGARDEQYF. CDR3 in DNA: TGTGCCAGCAGCGCTGGTCGAGCGGGGGCCAGGGACGAGCAGTACTTC.

The chain joins TRBV11-3 to TRBJ2-1; D might be TRBD1 (6 bases). The V and J ends lost 5 bases and 0 bases respectively, with 20 bases between them. This CDR3 region has 18 residues. Per the germline V gene, CDR1 is SGHNT and CDR2 is YENEEA. Here the CDR3 DNA reads TGTGCCAGCAGCCCCTGGGCCGAAACAGGGAACTCCTACAATGAGCAGTTCTTC. It is translated as CASSPWAETGNSYNEQFF.

The chain uses TRBV11-3 and TRBJ2-3; TRBD1 matches at 9 bases. CDR1 is SGHNT and CDR2 is YENEEA in the germline V gene. The CDR3 spans 16 residues. The V and J ends lost 1 base and 3 bases, in that order; junction bases with no gene match: 5. CDR3 protein: CASSLGTGGATDTQYF. The CDR3 DNA reads as TGTGCCAGCAGCTTAGGCACAGGGGGCGCGACAGATACGCAGTATTTT. The full variable domain, with the rest looked up from reference TRBV11-3 and TRBJ2-3, is EAGVVQSPRYKIIEKKQPVAFWCNPISGHNTLYWYLQNLGQGPELLIRYENEEAVDDSQLPKDRFSAERLKGVDSTLKIQPAELGDSAVYLCASSLGTGGATDTQYFGPGTRLTVL.

The chain joins TRBV4-2 to TRBJ1-5; D call uncertain. In germline, CDR1 is LGHNA, CDR2 YNFKEQ. The CDR3 has 16 amino acids. V was trimmed by 0 bases and J by 7 bases, leaving 16 bases between them. The chain's CDR3 is CASSQDLLSGGQPQHF. CDR3 bases: TGTGCCAGCAGCCAAGATCTCCTCAGTGGAGGGCAGCCCCAGCATTTT.